These 24 T cell receptor beta chains were sequenced from one sample in a study of cytomegalovirus exposure and HLA in healthy donors. With 60 Vbeta and 13 Jbeta primers, the PCR was carried out. TCRdb's copy holds only in-frame clones and misses some; the assay was immunoSEQ multiplex PCR. The table lists roughly 67,000 clones, around 80% of them singletons. The sequenced material came from PBMCs. The receptors shown here come from a woman aged 25 to 39 in good health and CMV-seronegative.

The rearrangement links TRBV7-2 to TRBJ2-5; 7 positions match TRBD1. CDR3 size: 14 residues. The V segment lost 4 bases and the J segment 5 bases; nucleotides outside the gene matches: 7. The germline gives CDR1 SGHTA, CDR2 FQGNSA. The CDR3 here is CASSSVYRGETQYF. The CDR3 coding sequence is TGTGCCAGCAGCTCTGTTTACAGGGGTGAGACCCAGTACTTC.

The chain couples TRBV19 to TRBJ2-3; maybe TRBD2 (5 bases). The V and J ends lost 4 bases and 0 bases respectively, with 17 bases between them. Per germline, CDR1 LNHDA and CDR2 SQIVND (reference sequence). CDR3 length: 17 amino acids. The CDR3 nucleotides are TGTGCCAGTAGTACCCTCGGACTGCCACCTAGCACAGATACGCAGTATTTT. It codes for CASSTLGLPPSTDTQYF.

V usage is TRBV7-9 and J usage is TRBJ1-2; TRBD1 matches at 12 bases. The V gene end was trimmed by 5 bases and the J gene end by 7 bases; junction bases not matched to a gene: 11. Germline CDR1 is SEHNR and CDR2 is FQNEAQ (reference sequence). The CDR3 has 16 amino acids. The CDR3 loop reads CASSATRDRGRGGYTF. CDR3 DNA sequence: TGTGCCAGCAGCGCTACCCGGGACAGGGGGCGAGGTGGCTACACCTTC.

The chain's CDR3 is CASSLGVAGIGTEAFF. The DNA of the CDR3 is TGTGCCAGCAGCTTAGGAGTGGCAGGGATCGGCACTGAAGCTTTCTTT. The chain carries TRBV7-9 and TRBJ1-1; perhaps TRBD1 as D (5 bases). V shed 1 base and J shed 4 bases, with 16 bases lying between them. The length of the CDR3 is 16 residues. The V gene's germline CDR1 is SEHNR and CDR2 FQNEAQ (reference sequence).

This clone has a handful of counts. V is TRBV7-9 and J is TRBJ1-6, with 7 bases matching TRBD1. Germline CDR1 SEHNR, CDR2 FQNEAQ (reference sequence). The CDR3 is 13 residues long. V was clipped by 1 base and J by 9 bases; unmatched bases: 0. CDR3 in amino acids: CASSLEGASPLHF. The CDR3 region has the DNA TGTGCCAGCAGCTTAGAGGGGGCTTCACCCCTCCACTTT.

This chain uses TRBV9 with TRBJ2-5; 10 bases match TRBD1. The CDR3 covers 16 residues. Trimming removed 2 bases from V and 5 bases from J; junction bases left unmatched: 9. The germline V gene encodes CDR1 SGDLS and CDR2 YYNGEE. The CDR3 here is CASSVYSGTGEETQYF. The DNA of the CDR3 is TGTGCCAGCAGCGTCTATTCCGGGACAGGGGAGGAGACCCAGTACTTC.

By proportion, this clone is medium-sized. V is TRBV28 and J is TRBJ1-3, with 7 bases aligning to TRBD1. This CDR3 contains 18 residues. CDR1 and CDR2 (germline): MDHEN, SYDVKM. V was clipped by 3 bases and J by 2 bases; unmatched bases: 13. The CDR3 is CASSFLRDRDVAGNTIYF. The CDR3 DNA reads TGTGCCAGCAGTTTTTTGCGAGACAGGGATGTTGCTGGAAACACCATATATTTT.

This chain links TRBV28 with TRBJ2-1, with D possibly being TRBD2 (7 bases). Looked up from germline, CDR1 is MDHEN and CDR2 is SYDVKM. This CDR3 is built from 15 residues. Deletions cut 2 bases from V and 7 bases from J, with 15 bases between. The CDR3 here is CASSLLPGGPNEQFF. DNA for the CDR3: TGTGCCAGCAGTTTACTTCCGGGGGGCCCTAATGAGCAGTTCTTC.

V is TRBV11-3 and J is TRBJ2-3; 9 bases align to TRBD2. The CDR3 spans 16 residues. With V trimmed by 4 bases and J by 3 bases, 8 bases remained unmatched. Germline V CDR1 and CDR2: SGHNT, YENEEA. The CDR3 nucleotides read TGTGCCAGCAGCTACGGGGTTAGCGGGGGAACAGATACGCAGTATTTT. The encoded protein is CASSYGVSGGTDTQYF.

The chain is built from TRBV5-1 and TRBJ1-3; the match to TRBD1 covers 8 bases. Germline V gene lookup returns CDR1 SGHRS and CDR2 YFSETQ. The CDR3 runs to 15 residues. Trimming at V came to 1 base and at J to 3 bases, leaving 3 bases not matched to a gene. The CDR3 here is CASSLPGGNGNTIYF. CDR3 bases: TGCGCCAGCAGCTTGCCAGGGGGCAATGGAAACACCATATATTTT.

The V call is TRBV19, the J call TRBJ1-5; D is possibly TRBD1 (5 bases). From germline, CDR1 is LNHDA and CDR2 SQIVND (reference sequence). This CDR3 contains 16 residues. V lost 10 bases to trimming and J lost 3 bases, with 22 bases between them. Here the CDR3 DNA reads TGTGCCACAACCTCGGGGGGGAGGAGGACCAATCAGCCCCAGCATTTT. This codes for CATTSGGRRTNQPQHF.

This chain links TRBV4-1 with TRBJ2-3; 9 bases fit TRBD2. CDR3 size: 15 residues. J lost 0 bases, V lost 4 bases, and 2 bases had no gene match. CDR1 and CDR2 from the germline V gene are MGHRA and YSYEKL. This chain's CDR3 is CASSLRGGSTDTQYF. The CDR3 DNA is TGCGCCAGCAGCCTGCGGGGGGGGAGCACAGATACGCAGTATTTT.

This clone was seen just once. The rearrangement joins TRBV6-4 to TRBJ1-2; D ambiguous. The CDR3 is 13 amino acids. CDR1 is MRHNA and CDR2 is SNTAGT in the germline V gene. Trimming pared 2 bases from V and 4 bases from J, leaving 8 bases between. CDR3 amino acids: CASSDRGLYGYTF. The CDR3 DNA reads as TGTGCCAGCAGTGACCGCGGGCTCTATGGCTACACCTTC.

This clone occurred a few times. The chain couples TRBV7-2 to TRBJ2-7; D perhaps matches TRBD2 (6 bases). CDR3 length equals 15 residues. Trimming cost V 5 bases and J 2 bases, with 16 bases left between them. Germline loops: CDR1 SGHTA, CDR2 FQGNSA. CDR3 bases: TGTGCCAGCAGCCCGTGGACTAAAGATCCCTACGAGCAGTACTTC. This translates into CASSPWTKDPYEQYF. The full variable domain, with the rest looked up from reference TRBV7-2 and TRBJ2-7, is GAGVSQSPSNKVTEKGKDVELRCDPISGHTALYWYRQSLGQGLEFLIYFQGNSAPDKSGLPSDRFSAERTGGSVSTLTIQRTQQEDSAVYLCASSPWTKDPYEQYFGPGTRLTVT.

This clone was recorded a few times. The rearrangement joins TRBV9 to TRBJ1-1; D not resolved. V lost 5 bases, J lost 4 bases, and 15 bases lay in between. The CDR3 consists of 14 residues. Germline V CDR1 and CDR2: SGDLS, YYNGEE. The CDR3 nucleotides read TGTGCCAGCAGTGCCCAGGAAGTAAGCACTGAAGCTTTCTTT. Protein product: CASSAQEVSTEAFF. The full variable domain, its missing parts supplied by reference TRBV9 and TRBJ1-1, is DSGVTQTPKHLITATGQRVTLRCSPRSGDLSVYWYQQSLDQGLQFLIQYYNGEERAKGNILERFSAQQFPDLHSELNLSSLELGDSALYFCASSAQEVSTEAFFGQGTRLTVV.

This chain links TRBV6-6 with TRBJ1-1; D might be TRBD1 (6 bases). The V and J ends lost 5 bases and 1 base respectively, with 11 bases between them. CDR1 MNHNY and CDR2 SVGAGI come from the germline V gene (reference sequence). The CDR3 sequence is 14 residues long. The CDR3 loop is CASSPGARNTEAFF. CDR3 DNA sequence: TGTGCCAGCAGTCCAGGGGCACGGAACACTGAAGCTTTCTTT.

The rearrangement uses TRBV2 and TRBJ2-5; D might be TRBD1 (5 bases). CDR3 length: 13 residues. Per germline, CDR1 SNHLY and CDR2 FYNNEI. V was shortened by 4 bases and J by 2 bases, with 8 bases between the two germline ends. The CDR3 sequence is CASSGQWQETQYF. CDR3 sequence (DNA): TGTGCCAGCAGTGGACAGTGGCAAGAGACCCAGTACTTC.

CDR3 sequence reads: CASGPGTGGEKLFF. The CDR3 bases are TGTGCCAGCGGACCGGGGACAGGGGGAGAAAAACTGTTTTTT. The chain has TRBV7-9 and TRBJ1-4; 11 bases are shared with TRBD1. Germline values: CDR1 SEHNR, CDR2 FQNEAQ (reference sequence). This CDR3 has 14 amino acids. V lost 8 bases and J lost 8; bases outside the gene matches: 7.

For the CDR3, the DNA is TGTGCCAGCAGTTTAACTGGGGGGATGGATGAAAAACTGTTTTTT. Translation: CASSLTGGMDEKLFF. The V call is TRBV25-1, the J call TRBJ1-4; maybe TRBD1 (5 bases). This CDR3 is 15 amino acids long. Trimming took off 5 bases at V and 6 bases at J, with 16 bases between the two ends. CDR1 MGHDK and CDR2 SYGVNS come from the germline V gene.

CDR3 residues: CASSSLGGGWGNEQFF. In nucleotides, the CDR3 is TGTGCCAGCTCAAGCCTGGGCGGGGGATGGGGCAATGAGCAGTTCTTC. The chain has TRBV18 and TRBJ2-1; 7 nucleotides align to TRBD2. This CDR3 has 16 amino acids. Looked up from germline, CDR1 is KGHSH and CDR2 is LQKENI. V lost 5 bases and J lost 6; bases outside the gene matches: 13. Looking up the rest from reference TRBV18 and TRBJ2-1 gives the full variable domain: NAGVMQNPRHLVRRRGQEARLRCSPMKGHSHVYWYRQLPEEGLKFMVYLQKENIIDESGMPKERFSAEFPKEGPSILRIQQVVRGDSAAYFCASSSLGGGWGNEQFFGPGTRLTVL.

This sequence joins TRBV21-1 and TRBJ1-1. TRBV21-1 is given as a pseudogene. The CDR3 extends over 15 amino acids. CDR3 loop: CASSNPRDWNTEAFF. The CDR3 DNA is TGTGCCAGCAGCAACCCCCGGGATTGGAACACTGAAGCTTTCTTT.

The CDR3 protein is CATGLAGGLGNEQYF. CDR3 DNA sequence: TGTGCCACCGGGCTAGCGGGGGGGCTCGGGAACGAGCAGTACTTC. The rearrangement joins TRBV6-5 to TRBJ2-7, with TRBD2 matching 12 bases. The V gene's germline CDR1 is MNHEY and CDR2 SVGAGI. The CDR3 runs to 15 residues. Losses at the gene ends were 10 bases for V and 5 bases for J; bases not matched to a gene: 12.

V and J are TRBV5-8 and TRBJ1-6; 8 bases fit TRBD1. The CDR3 is made up of 14 amino acids. V lost 3 bases to trimming and J lost 11 bases; unmatched junction nucleotides: 7. CDR1 and CDR2 from the germline V gene are SGHTS and YDEGEE. For the CDR3, the DNA is TGTGCCAGCAGCTCAGGACAGGGTATGACACCCCTCCACTTT. It codes for CASSSGQGMTPLHF.

The V call is TRBV7-9, the J call TRBJ2-3; TRBD1 is a possible D gene (5 bases). Trimming removed 4 bases at V and 0 bases at J, with 11 bases between. Germline V gene data show CDR1 as SEHNR and CDR2 as FQNEAQ (reference sequence). The CDR3 runs 15 residues. The CDR3 here is CASSSSGPSTDTQYF. CDR3 coding DNA: TGTGCCAGCAGCTCCTCAGGGCCTAGCACAGATACGCAGTATTTT.